This T cell receptor (beta chain) was captured in a study of blood T cell repertoires in COVID-19. The overall study: T cells, B-cell-depleted T cells, or PBMCs provided the cDNA or gDNA that served as material.

Categorization into cohorts depended on clinical history that participants reported. The data were produced by immunoSEQ multiplex PCR, yet TCRdb's version contains in-frame clones alone and is incomplete. The table records around 58,000 clones, 85% to 90% of them present only once. Only one count was recorded for this clone. This clonotype was sampled from a woman aged 35 to 49 who had recovered from COVID-19. The sample was PBMCs or T cells enriched from blood (not recorded which).

DNA for the CDR3: TGTGCCAGCAGCTTAATTATGGGGAGTGAAGCTTTCTTT. Protein sequence: CASSLIMGSEAFF. The chain joins TRBV7-2 to TRBJ1-1; D unresolved. This CDR3 contains 13 residues. The V gene's germline CDR1 is SGHTA and CDR2 FQGNSA. Trimming cost V 2 bases and J 7 bases, with 11 bases left between them.